This T cell receptor beta chain is from a study of T cells in Graves' hyperthyroidism and ophthalmopathy (dated by TCRdb to the late 2010s). Study-level background: Peripheral blood samples were taken at initial diagnosis, before any treatment was given. To identify TCR V-J signatures that set the groups apart, the researchers used a discovery cohort of more than 95 patients, made up of about 44 with Graves' ophthalmopathy and 57 with stable Graves' hyperthyroidism. Whether ophthalmopathy could be predicted prospectively was tested in an independent validation cohort made up of approximately 19 hyperthyroidism patients plus 17 patients who later progressed to ophthalmopathy. The 75 to 100 discovery patients were divided at random into training and test sets in a 7:3 ratio. The study also compared thyroid tissue and blood T-cell repertoires from a handful of Graves' hyperthyroidism patients. Once sampling was done, hyperthyroidism patients were given methimazole at a starting dose of 30 mg daily, whereas ophthalmopathy patients were given high-dose intravenous methylprednisolone. The paper describes TCR Vbeta CDR3 sequencing of 140 or so peripheral blood samples, made up of about 40 ophthalmopathy patients, roughly 80 hyperthyroidism patients and roughly 17 progressor patients.

This clonotype has at least ten counts. It has no known antigen specificity. Per-base quality was not reported, and no clone a single base away is much larger than it. A patient counted as having stable Graves' hyperthyroidism if no progression to ophthalmopathy occurred over 18 months of follow-up. The hyperthyroidism patients were between 18 and 65 years old and newly diagnosed, with a disease duration of less than 2 months. Patients with uncontrolled infections, other autoimmune diseases, pregnancy or lactation were excluded. Diagnoses relied on clinical symptoms, serum thyroxine and TRAb, thyroid ultrasound and orbital computed tomography. PBMCs were separated from approximately 10 ml of fresh peripheral blood using Ficoll-Paque density gradient centrifugation. Trizol reagent was used to extract total RNA, and RNA quality was then checked on an Agilent 2100 Bioanalyzer. Inclusive of the bounding cysteine and phenylalanine, the CDR3 is 13 residues long. Only the CDR3 DNA stays, 39 bases, in frame from base 1. The germline V gene yields MNHNS for CDR1 and SASEGT for CDR2. Unmatched junction bases come to 7, with V trimmed by 10 bases and J by 2 bases.

TCR beta CDR3 regions were amplified from RNA transcripts. For the first round of RT-PCR on the TCR CDR3, the HTBI primer set was used together with the Qiagen OneStep RT-PCR kit. A second multiplex PCR round built the libraries, followed by size selection and purification. Libraries were sequenced paired-end with 100 bp reads on an Illumina HiSeq2000. In the source study's methods: SOAPnuke was used to process the raw data, removing reads that contained adapters or uncalled bases, had a mean Phred below 15, or lacked an exact match to the constant primer or identifier. COPE v1.2.5 was used to merge high-quality paired reads, and clonotypes were defined as unique nucleotide sequences. Clonotypes were aligned to IMGT TRBV, TRBD and TRBJ reference segments using MiTCR v1.1. Only V-J combinations with frequency above 0.0001, covering roughly 99% of repertoires, were analysed. The TCS score was defined as the ratio of F50 (clonal expansion) to E x V (chaos), calculated using BLOSUM62-based TCRdist between CDR3 peptides within each V-J. Welch's t-statistics and random forest reduced roughly 530 V-J features to 13, which were used in a naive Bayes classifier (R e1071). Thyroid-blood repertoire similarity was quantified with the Morisita-Horn index. In-frame beta chains were kept once TCRdb had trimmed the public reads at Q25 with fastp and called clones with MiXCR. Here each entry gathers all rows of one CDR3 protein and keeps the most common genes and DNA. TCRdb, not the authors, supplied the V and J calls. In all, the sample holds about 840,000 distinct CDR3 sequences, and roughly 40% of those were seen once. The ten largest make up roughly 8.3% of the sample.

The paper's findings and limits, for the study overall: In cross-validation, a model built on a 13 V-J signature told ophthalmopathy apart from stable hyperthyroidism with approximately 90% sensitivity and 81% to 82% specificity, and in testing the same model reached 80%/75%. No statistical method was used to fix the sample size in advance, and group allocation was not hidden from the investigators. Blood samples also contained most of the expanded thyroid clonotypes (frequency above 0.001), which suggests that blood repertoires may reflect thyroid immune responses. During validation, the model predicted progression to ophthalmopathy a median of about 6.3 months ahead of onset, with approximately 70% sensitivity and around 73% specificity.

Specimen: blood. The chain is made from TRBV6-1 and TRBJ1-2; 7 bases in the middle match TRBD1. This TCR was recovered from a man aged 18 to 30 with Graves' hyperthyroidism. The encoded CDR3 is CATALDRNYGYTF. The base sequence is TGTGCCACCGCATTGGACAGGAACTATGGCTACACCTTC.